A selection of T cell receptor beta chains follows, all from one sample in a study of cytomegalovirus exposure and HLA in healthy donors. Here immunoSEQ multiplex PCR was the method, and the copy in TCRdb shows in-frame clones only, minus some. The sample lists 50,000 to 65,000 clones; 85% to 95% were seen once. The source material was PBMCs. The receptors shown here come from a woman younger than 35 in good health and CMV-seropositive. The CDR3 runs from the conserved cysteine through the conserved F or W.

V: TRBV4-2; length: 19; CDR3: CASSQDFLGRGILGTEAFF
V: TRBV19; length: 13; CDR3: CASGTGVRSPLHF
V: TRBV7-6; length: 15; CDR3: CASSLESGAGNTIYF
V: TRBV6-1; length: 15; CDR3: CASSAPGDFHQPQHF
V: TRBV5-5; length: 17; CDR3: CASSLATRPQGTGGYTF
V: TRBV30; length: 13; CDR3: CAWSGLGRYGYTF
V: TRBV4-1; length: 15; CDR3: CASSQSRTANEKLFF
V: TRBV14; length: 14; CDR3: CASRQTGEENEQFF
V: TRBV5-6; length: 13; CDR3: CASRAWGGTEAFF
V: TRBV28; length: 15; CDR3: CASGILAGSSYEQYF
V: TRBV28; length: 15; CDR3: CASSLRDSSGNTIYF
V: TRBV4-2; length: 17; CDR3: CASSQAPRVENRNTIYF
V: TRBV30; length: 13; CDR3: CAWKLSGYTEAFF